What follows are 21 T cell receptor beta chains derived from one specimen sequenced in a study of blood T cell repertoires in COVID-19. TCRdb's table, derived via immunoSEQ multiplex PCR, lists solely in-frame clones and lacks some. The sample has 100,000 to 120,000 clones; 76% are singletons. Sequenced material: peripheral blood. The origin of the receptors is a woman at least 80 years old with acute or convalescent COVID-19.

This chain joins TRBV12-3 or TRBV12-4 and TRBJ1-5; a weak D match, TRBD1 (5 bases). This CDR3 contains 12 residues. V lost 8 bases to trimming and J lost 5 bases, with 10 bases between them. CDR3 sequence reads: CASRLGDQPQHF. CDR3 nucleotides: TGTGCCAGCCGACTAGGGGATCAGCCCCAGCATTTT.

This chain joins TRBV19 and TRBJ1-6; TRBD1 matches 9 bases. Germline trimming cut 3 bases from V and 7 bases from J; bases unmatched to any gene: 4. This CDR3 has 15 residues. The germline V gene encodes CDR1 LNHDA and CDR2 SQIVND (reference sequence). The CDR3 bases are TGTGCCAGTAGTATGGGGACAGGGAGCAATTCACCCCTCCACTTT. Residues: CASSMGTGSNSPLHF.

This clone appeared a single time. The V and J genes are TRBV7-2 and TRBJ2-1; 7 bases are a match to TRBD2. After removal of 6 bases from V and 0 bases from J, the junction contained 5 bases not matched to a gene. Germline V gives CDR1 SGHTA, CDR2 FQGNSA. This CDR3 has 15 residues. The DNA of the CDR3 is TGTGCCAGCAGGGGCGGGGGTAGCTCCTACAATGAGCAGTTCTTC. Translating gives CASRGGGSSYNEQFF. The whole variable domain, remainder taken from reference TRBV7-2 and TRBJ2-1, is GAGVSQSPSNKVTEKGKDVELRCDPISGHTALYWYRQSLGQGLEFLIYFQGNSAPDKSGLPSDRFSAERTGGSVSTLTIQRTQQEDSAVYLCASRGGGSSYNEQFFGPGTRLTVL.

This clone was seen a handful of times. This sequence joins TRBV10-3 and TRBJ1-2; D perhaps matches TRBD1 (5 bases). The CDR3 is made up of 15 amino acids. Trimming took 2 bases from V and 1 from J, leaving 11 bases between them. Germline CDR1 and CDR2: ENHRY and SYGVKD. This CDR3 is CAISETIGDNYGYTF. In DNA, the CDR3 is TGTGCCATCAGTGAGACGATAGGGGATAACTATGGCTACACCTTC.

This clone occurred a few times. The chain couples TRBV6-5 to TRBJ2-3, with D possibly TRBD1 on 6 matching bases. Deletions cut 7 bases from V and 4 bases from J, with 12 bases between. The CDR3 totals 13 residues. CDR1 is MNHEY, CDR2 SVGAGI, per germline. The CDR3 nucleotides read TGTGCCAGCAACGAACAGGGTTCAGATACGCAGTATTTT. Translated, it gives CASNEQGSDTQYF.

This clone turned up a few times. The J gene is TRBJ1-2, the V gene TRBV9, with TRBD1 identical over 9 bases. The CDR3 runs to 13 residues. Germline V gives CDR1 SGDLS, CDR2 YYNGEE. V trimming: 4 bases; J trimming: 6 bases; junction bases outside the gene matches: 4. CDR3 nucleotide sequence: TGTGCCAGCAGCTCGGGACAGGGACATGGCTACACCTTC. Amino acids: CASSSGQGHGYTF.

The chain uses TRBV28 and TRBJ2-1; a possible D gene is TRBD2 (5 bases). This CDR3 region has 16 residues. Trimming shortened V by 4 bases and J by 0 bases, and 13 bases separated the two germline ends. The V gene's germline CDR1 is MDHEN and CDR2 SYDVKM. For the CDR3, the DNA is TGTGCCAGCAGTTCCAATTTGGAGGCCTCCTACAATGAGCAGTTCTTC. Encoded protein: CASSSNLEASYNEQFF.

This clone has just a few counts. The chain couples TRBV19 to TRBJ1-5, with unresolved D. The CDR3 is 14 residues long. Per the germline V gene, CDR1 is LNHDA and CDR2 is SQIVND (reference sequence). The V and J ends lost 3 bases and 3 bases respectively, with 9 bases between them. In nucleotides, the CDR3 is TGTGCCAGTAGTATTGGTGACACCAATCAGCCCCAGCATTTT. It specifies CASSIGDTNQPQHF. Based on the CDR3 plus reference TRBV19 and TRBJ1-5, the full variable domain is DGGITQSPKYLFRKEGQNVTLSCEQNLNHDAMYWYRQDPGQGLRLIYYSQIVNDFQKGDIAEGYSVSREKKESFPLTVTSAQKNPTAFYLCASSIGDTNQPQHFGDGTRLSIL.

J is TRBJ2-7 and V is TRBV20-1; D remains ambiguous. V lost 0 bases, J lost 10 bases, and 10 bases lay in between. The germline V gene has CDR1 DFQATT and CDR2 SNEGSKA (reference sequence). The CDR3 has 11 residues. This CDR3 reads CSARDFPLQYF. In DNA form, the CDR3 reads TGCAGTGCTAGAGACTTCCCTTTACAGTACTTC.

The chain links TRBV19 to TRBJ2-7; D possibly corresponds to TRBD2 (5 bases). The germline V gene encodes CDR1 LNHDA and CDR2 SQIVND (reference sequence). The CDR3 covers 13 residues. The V end lost 3 bases, the J end lost 4 bases, and 10 bases lay between the germline ends. The CDR3 DNA sequence: TGTGCCAGTAGTATTCTCCCGGGGTACGAGCAGTACTTC. It codes for CASSILPGYEQYF.

The rearrangement uses TRBV3-1 (or the pseudogene TRBV3-2) and TRBJ1-1; perhaps TRBD1 as D (5 bases). This CDR3 is 15 amino acids long. Trimming left V 3 bases short and J 4 bases short, with 15 bases between. Germline V gene lookup returns CDR1 LGHDT and CDR2 YNNKEL (reference sequence). CDR3 DNA: TGTGCCAGCAGCCACCGCCCGCGCGGGGGCACTGAAGCTTTCTTT. This translates into CASSHRPRGGTEAFF.

V is TRBV7-2 and J is TRBJ2-7, with D perhaps matching TRBD1 (6 bases). Germline CDR1 and CDR2: SGHTA and FQGNSA. The CDR3 spans 14 residues. V was cut by 5 bases and J by 5 bases, with 16 bases left in between. For the CDR3, the DNA is TGTGCCAGCAGCCCCCAGGGGACCAGCCACGAGCAGTACTTC. Translation gives CASSPQGTSHEQYF.

The chain combines TRBV12-3 or TRBV12-4 with TRBJ1-2; D perhaps matches TRBD1 (5 bases). The CDR3 has 12 residues. V lost 8 bases, J lost 5 bases, and 12 bases lay in between. For the CDR3, the DNA is TGTGCCAGCCGACAGTCACCGTATGGCTACACCTTC. This codes for CASRQSPYGYTF.

The rearrangement uses TRBV6-6 and TRBJ1-1; D possibly corresponds to TRBD1 (6 bases). CDR3 size: 15 residues. Trimming stripped 8 bases from V and 0 bases from J, with 16 bases between. Germline V gene sequence: CDR1 MNHNY, CDR2 SVGAGI (reference sequence). CDR3 in DNA: TGTGCCAGCTTGAAAGGGGGGGGGATGAACACTGAAGCTTTCTTT. This translates into CASLKGGGMNTEAFF.

The chain has TRBV5-1 and TRBJ1-2; D ambiguous. This CDR3 region has 14 residues. Germline V gene data show CDR1 as SGHRS and CDR2 as YFSETQ. The V and J ends lost 2 bases and 6 bases respectively, with 14 bases between them. The CDR3 sequence is CASSFGQNNDGYTF. The CDR3 coding sequence is TGCGCCAGCAGCTTTGGGCAGAATAATGATGGCTACACCTTC. Filled out from reference TRBV5-1 and TRBJ1-2, the complete variable domain reads KAGVTQTPRYLIKTRGQQVTLSCSPISGHRSVSWYQQTPGQGLQFLFEYFSETQRNKGNFPGRFSGRQFSNSRSEMNVSTLELGDSALYLCASSFGQNNDGYTFGSGTRLTVV.

This chain joins TRBV4-3 and TRBJ2-5; 7 bases map to TRBD1. Looked up from germline, CDR1 is LGHNA and CDR2 is YSLEER. V shed 1 base, J shed 4 bases, and the junction held 9 bases outside the gene matches. This CDR3 contains 16 residues. CDR3 sequence reads: CASSQGQGGLTETQYF. DNA of the CDR3: TGCGCCAGCAGCCAAGGGCAAGGGGGCCTGACAGAGACCCAGTACTTC.

This clone appeared a few times. The gene calls are TRBV18 and TRBJ2-7; TRBD1 matches at 8 bases. This CDR3 has 14 residues. Germline V gene lookup returns CDR1 KGHSH and CDR2 LQKENI. After removal of 6 bases from V and 2 bases from J, the junction contained 6 bases not matched to a gene. For the CDR3, the DNA is TGTGCCAGCTCCCACGGACAGGGTGCCTACGAGCAGTACTTC. It codes for CASSHGQGAYEQYF.

The chain links TRBV7-9 to TRBJ1-4; 9 nucleotides agree with TRBD1. The length of the CDR3 is 15 residues. V trimming: 4 bases; J trimming: 7 bases; junction bases outside the gene matches: 7. Germline CDR1 is SEHNR and CDR2 is FQNEAQ (reference sequence). The CDR3 protein is CASSSRGQGTEKLFF. The CDR3, as DNA: TGTGCCAGCAGCTCCCGTGGACAGGGGACTGAAAAACTGTTTTTT.

The CDR3 region has the DNA TGTGCCAGCAGTTTAAACTCTGATCAGCCCCAGCATTTT. The encoded protein is CASSLNSDQPQHF. The chain links TRBV12-3 or TRBV12-4 to TRBJ1-5; D unclear. With 2 bases removed from V and 5 bases from J, the gap between germline ends came to 7 bases. CDR3 size: 13 residues.

The genes are TRBV11-3 and TRBJ2-1, with D uncertain. The CDR3 length is 14 residues. The germline CDR1 and CDR2 sequences are SGHNT and YENEEA. The ends were cut back, 1 base at V and 1 base at J, with 5 bases in the middle. The CDR3 here is CASSLALSYNEQFF. CDR3 DNA: TGTGCCAGCAGCTTAGCCTTGTCCTACAATGAGCAGTTCTTC.

The CDR3 is CAISPGGSTDTQYF. The CDR3, as DNA: TGTGCCATCAGCCCGGGGGGTAGCACAGATACGCAGTATTTT. This chain uses TRBV10-3 with TRBJ2-3, with 7 nucleotides matching TRBD2. The V gene end was trimmed by 6 bases and the J gene end by 0 bases; junction bases not matched to a gene: 3. This CDR3 spans 14 amino acids. Germline loops: CDR1 ENHRY, CDR2 SYGVKD.